A selection of T cell receptor beta chains follows, all from one sample in a study of T cells expressing NK-cell markers. TCRdb processed the 5' RACE reads again and assigns one entry to each CDR3 protein, with no DNA. The repertoire table contains roughly 180,000 distinct CDR3 sequences. The sequenced material came from blood T cells: a sorted CD56 or NKG2C T cell subset, CD4+ or CD8+ T cells, or bulk PBMC T cells (not recorded which). Every receptor here comes from a woman between 18 and 69 years old in good health. The CDR3 runs from the conserved cysteine through the conserved F or W.

v_gene: TRBV6-5; j_gene: TRBJ1-1; CDR3aa: CASSYPGTALNTEAFF
v_gene: TRBV4-1; j_gene: TRBJ2-1; CDR3aa: CASSYDRGLGNEQFF
v_gene: TRBV6-5; j_gene: TRBJ2-7; CDR3aa: CASSSRTEEQYF
v_gene: TRBV11-1; j_gene: TRBJ1-1; CDR3aa: CASSHAGSVATEAFF
v_gene: TRBV5-1; j_gene: TRBJ2-1; CDR3aa: CASAGGLAGIKSFYNEQFF
v_gene: TRBV25-1; j_gene: TRBJ2-1; CDR3aa: CASTRDNSYNEQFF
v_gene: TRBV27; j_gene: TRBJ1-6; CDR3aa: CASSPRQGGNSPLHF
v_gene: TRBV20-1; j_gene: TRBJ2-7; CDR3aa: CSARAPFRGNEQYF
v_gene: TRBV19; j_gene: TRBJ2-3; CDR3aa: CASSARTSGTPDTQYF
v_gene: TRBV4-2; j_gene: TRBJ2-1; CDR3aa: CASTQGGPSYNEQFF
v_gene: TRBV5-1; j_gene: TRBJ2-2; CDR3aa: CASSLGTGGPNTGELFF
v_gene: TRBV20-1; j_gene: TRBJ2-3; CDR3aa: CSANPSGGPSDTQYF
v_gene: TRBV10-3; j_gene: TRBJ1-2; CDR3aa: CAISYPGRINYGYTF
v_gene: TRBV12-3/TRBV12-4; j_gene: TRBJ1-4; CDR3aa: CASSFISWGATNEKLFF
v_gene: TRBV5-1; j_gene: TRBJ2-5; CDR3aa: CASSLKGKREYQETQYF
v_gene: TRBV21-1; j_gene: TRBJ2-5; CDR3aa: CASSEGLQETQYF
v_gene: TRBV20-1; j_gene: TRBJ2-7; CDR3aa: CSASSNTGITDEQYF
v_gene: TRBV21-1; j_gene: TRBJ2-7; CDR3aa: CASGPCAGPSYEQYF
v_gene: TRBV3-1; j_gene: TRBJ2-7; CDR3aa: CASSQEMRREQYF
v_gene: TRBV27; j_gene: TRBJ2-1; CDR3aa: CASRRDLYNEQFF
v_gene: TRBV20-1; j_gene: TRBJ2-5; CDR3aa: CSCPPDGQDTQYF
v_gene: TRBV15; j_gene: TRBJ2-3; CDR3aa: CATGVLHTDTQYF
v_gene: TRBV5-1; j_gene: TRBJ2-3; CDR3aa: CASSLAGGGGNTQYF
v_gene: TRBV7-3; j_gene: TRBJ2-2; CDR3aa: CASSSPSRSSTGELFF
v_gene: TRBV6-1; j_gene: TRBJ2-7; CDR3aa: CASSEVGPAGEQYF
v_gene: TRBV28; j_gene: TRBJ2-6; CDR3aa: CASSSPRPGSGANVLTF
v_gene: TRBV6-1; j_gene: TRBJ1-5; CDR3aa: CASSPTELGGGSQHF
v_gene: TRBV28; j_gene: TRBJ1-1; CDR3aa: CASTLLAWTEAFF
v_gene: TRBV12-3/TRBV12-4; j_gene: TRBJ2-2; CDR3aa: CATLFQGAGELFF
v_gene: TRBV12-3/TRBV12-4; j_gene: TRBJ1-3; CDR3aa: CASTSRGSSGNTIYF
v_gene: TRBV19; j_gene: TRBJ2-7; CDR3aa: CASTKGPGYEQYF
v_gene: TRBV10-3; j_gene: TRBJ2-2; CDR3aa: CAIKGDMNTGELFF
v_gene: TRBV29-1; j_gene: TRBJ2-4; CDR3aa: CSVRERGGAKNIQYF
v_gene: TRBV10-3; j_gene: TRBJ2-2; CDR3aa: CAISEPSANTGELFF
v_gene: TRBV29-1; j_gene: TRBJ2-3; CDR3aa: CSHSSSGGTDTQYF
v_gene: TRBV12-3/TRBV12-4; j_gene: TRBJ1-1; CDR3aa: CASSFGTVETEAFF
v_gene: TRBV7-9; j_gene: TRBJ2-3; CDR3aa: CASSLGTAAGSPDTQYF
v_gene: TRBV7-8; j_gene: TRBJ1-2; CDR3aa: CASSPPLGQGRNYGYTF
v_gene: TRBV18; j_gene: TRBJ2-3; CDR3aa: CASSPTFRDGQTDTQYF
v_gene: TRBV20-1; j_gene: TRBJ1-2; CDR3aa: CSARRVSTYGYTF
v_gene: TRBV20-1; j_gene: TRBJ2-5; CDR3aa: CSATPTTGRQETQYF
v_gene: TRBV5-1; j_gene: TRBJ2-7; CDR3aa: CASSPRASDGGEQYF
v_gene: TRBV3-1; j_gene: TRBJ2-4; CDR3aa: CASSQEDNIQYF
v_gene: TRBV18; j_gene: TRBJ2-1; CDR3aa: CASSPPSLGGVAFF
v_gene: TRBV5-6; j_gene: TRBJ2-7; CDR3aa: CASSFRRASGKREYEQYF
v_gene: TRBV29-1; j_gene: TRBJ1-1; CDR3aa: CSVDGQGTEAFF
v_gene: TRBV12-3/TRBV12-4; j_gene: TRBJ1-1; CDR3aa: CASSRQGGYTEAFF
v_gene: TRBV27; j_gene: TRBJ2-7; CDR3aa: CASSSSARDLIHYEQYF
v_gene: TRBV5-1; j_gene: TRBJ1-6; CDR3aa: CASSGTGEGPLHF
v_gene: TRBV20-1; j_gene: TRBJ2-5; CDR3aa: CSAAFPRSQETQYF
v_gene: TRBV7-2; j_gene: TRBJ2-2; CDR3aa: CASSLALPGGYTGELFF
v_gene: TRBV11-2; j_gene: TRBJ2-2; CDR3aa: CASSLVANTGELFF
v_gene: TRBV5-1; j_gene: TRBJ2-7; CDR3aa: CASKINGQEPSYEQYF
v_gene: TRBV2; j_gene: TRBJ2-5; CDR3aa: CASSRLVHRQETQYF
v_gene: TRBV20-1; j_gene: TRBJ1-2; CDR3aa: CSARDQGGAVGGNTF
v_gene: TRBV7-3; j_gene: TRBJ2-2; CDR3aa: CASSFQGSRGGELFF
v_gene: TRBV27; j_gene: TRBJ2-4; CDR3aa: CASSESGTRPSIQYF
v_gene: TRBV12-3/TRBV12-4; j_gene: TRBJ2-3; CDR3aa: CASRPTTMTDTQYF
v_gene: TRBV20-1; j_gene: TRBJ2-5; CDR3aa: CSAPLAPLRTQYF